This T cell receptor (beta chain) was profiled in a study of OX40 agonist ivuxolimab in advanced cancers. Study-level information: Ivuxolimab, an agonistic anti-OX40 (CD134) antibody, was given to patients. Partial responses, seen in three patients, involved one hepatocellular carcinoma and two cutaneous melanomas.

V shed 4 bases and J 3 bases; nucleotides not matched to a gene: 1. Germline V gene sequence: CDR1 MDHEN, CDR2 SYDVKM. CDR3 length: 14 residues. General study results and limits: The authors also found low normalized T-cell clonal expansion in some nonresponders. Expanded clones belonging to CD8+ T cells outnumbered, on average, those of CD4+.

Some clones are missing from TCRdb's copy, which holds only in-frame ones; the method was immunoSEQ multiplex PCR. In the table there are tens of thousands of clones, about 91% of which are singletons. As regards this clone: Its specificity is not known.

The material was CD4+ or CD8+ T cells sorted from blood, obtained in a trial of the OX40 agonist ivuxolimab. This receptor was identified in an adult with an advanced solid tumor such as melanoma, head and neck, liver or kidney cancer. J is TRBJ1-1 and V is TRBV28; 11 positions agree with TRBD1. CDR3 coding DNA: TGTGCCAGCAGTTGGGGACAGGGGGACACTGAAGCTTTCTTT. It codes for CASSWGQGDTEAFF.